The 9 T cell receptor beta chains presented below share a single source sample, sequenced in a study of cytomegalovirus exposure and HLA in healthy donors. Sequencing was performed with immunoSEQ multiplex PCR; in TCRdb, only in-frame clones are kept and a portion is missing. The sample shows roughly 180,000 clones, roughly 82% of them seen only once. The sequencing input was PBMCs. The receptor source for this set is a young man in good health and CMV-seropositive.

As DNA, the CDR3 is TGTGCCAGCAGCTTGATGAGACTAGACGTCAAGAATGAGCAGTTCTTC. Its protein product is CASSLMRLDVKNEQFF. The chain uses TRBV5-4 and TRBJ2-1; D may be TRBD2 (6 bases). The germline V and J ends were trimmed by 1 base and 7 bases, with 18 bases remaining between them. The CDR3 is 16 amino acids. The germline V gene has CDR1 SGHNT and CDR2 YYREEE (reference sequence).

This clone was observed a few times. The chain employs TRBV7-2 and TRBJ2-2, with no clear D. Germline assignment: CDR1 SGHTA and CDR2 FQGNSA. The CDR3 runs 12 residues. Trimming stripped 5 bases from V and 4 bases from J, with 5 bases between. This CDR3 reads CASSPLTGELFF. In nucleotides, the CDR3 is TGTGCCAGCAGCCCACTCACCGGGGAGCTGTTTTTT.

The V and J genes are TRBV18 and TRBJ2-7; 7 bases agree with TRBD2. The trim removed 5 bases at V and 4 bases at J, leaving 8 bases unmatched. Germline V gene lookup returns CDR1 KGHSH and CDR2 LQKENI. The CDR3 extends over 14 amino acids. CDR3 coding DNA: TGTGCCAGCTCAAAGGCGGGAGTTCAGTACGAGCAGTACTTC. Amino acid sequence: CASSKAGVQYEQYF.

The rearrangement uses TRBV13 and TRBJ2-3; 7 nucleotides align to TRBD2. The ends lost 3 bases at V and 4 bases at J; junction bases unmatched: 7. The CDR3 runs 15 residues. The germline gives CDR1 PRHDT, CDR2 FYEKMQ (reference sequence). The CDR3 DNA reads as TGTGCCAGCAGCTTTGGCGGGAGAGGCCCAGATACGCAGTATTTT. Protein: CASSFGGRGPDTQYF.

This chain connects TRBV29-1 to TRBJ1-4; tentative D call: TRBD1 (6 bases). The CDR3 has 13 residues. Germline CDR1 and CDR2: SQVTM and ANQGSEA. Trimming took 6 bases from V and 5 from J, leaving 13 bases between them. CDR3 DNA: TGCAGCGTAAACCAGGGGCGAAATGAAAAACTGTTTTTT. Amino acid sequence: CSVNQGRNEKLFF.

This clone was detected only once. The V and J genes are TRBV4-2 and TRBJ1-4; D possibly corresponds to TRBD1 (6 bases). V was clipped by 2 bases and J by 9 bases, with 7 bases between them. CDR3 length: 12 residues. Germline V gene lookup returns CDR1 LGHNA and CDR2 YNFKEQ. CDR3 in amino acids: CASSQTGQKLFF. The CDR3 DNA reads as TGTGCCAGCAGCCAAACAGGGCAAAAACTGTTTTTT.

The genes are TRBV2 and TRBJ2-1, with 12 bases identical to TRBD2. V dropped 2 bases and J dropped 10; count of bases not matched to a gene: 12. The CDR3 has 17 residues. Germline V gives CDR1 SNHLY, CDR2 FYNNEI. The CDR3 nucleotides are TGTGCCAGCAGTGAAAGGTGGCTAGCGGGAGGGAACGAAGAGCAGTTCTTC. It codes for CASSERWLAGGNEEQFF.

V and J are TRBV30 and TRBJ2-5, with 13 bases lining up with TRBD2. V dropped 3 bases and J dropped 2; count of bases not matched to a gene: 3. This CDR3 region has 15 residues. In germline, CDR1 is GTSNPN, CDR2 SVGIG (reference sequence). The CDR3 sequence is CAWSGLAGAQETQYF. The DNA for the CDR3 is TGTGCCTGGAGCGGACTAGCGGGAGCACAAGAGACCCAGTACTTC.

This chain links TRBV2 with TRBJ2-3, with TRBD2 matching 12 bases. Trimming at V came to 6 bases and at J to 5 bases, leaving 6 bases not matched to a gene. The length of the CDR3 is 15 residues. Germline assignment: CDR1 SNHLY and CDR2 FYNNEI. The CDR3, as DNA: TGTGCCAGCAGAGCTAGCGGGAGGGCCGGAGATACGCAGTATTTT. This translates into CASRASGRAGDTQYF.